A selection of T cell receptor beta chains follows, all from one sample in a study of blood T cells in healthy people across ages. TCRdb reprocessed the 5' RACE reads with MiXCR, giving one entry per CDR3 protein. The table includes roughly 500,000 distinct CDR3 sequences, 20% to 30% detected once. The data also belong to a second study, concerning T cells of mothers and their children.

Sequencing was performed on blood. These receptors all come from a boy between 10 and 17 years old in good health. Both conserved end residues are part of each CDR3. The D gene is left open where the match is weak. Expanded clones get a size class; other rows say once, few or many, or leave the size out.

V gene	J gene	clone size	D gene	CDR3 DNA	CDR3 protein
TRBV25-1	TRBJ1-2	few	TRBD1	TGTGCCAGCAGTGGCCACGGTTGGACAGGAATAAGTGGCTACACCTTC	CASSGHGWTGISGYTF
TRBV24-1	TRBJ2-1	few	TRBD2	TGTGCCACCAGTGCCGCCGGGACTAGGAGTAATGAGCAGTTCTTC	CATSAAGTRSNEQFF
TRBV27	TRBJ2-7	NA	NA	TGTGCCAGCGGCCCTGACGAGCAGTACTTC	CASGPDEQYF
TRBV6-6	TRBJ1-3	NA	TRBD1	TGTGCCAGCAGTTACCTGGGACAGGGGTCGAACACCATATATTTT	CASSYLGQGSNTIYF
TRBV28	TRBJ1-4	NA	NA	TGTGCCAGCAGTCCTCCTTCGGGCTTACGAAATGAAAAACTGTTTTTT	CASSPPSGLRNEKLFF
TRBV18	TRBJ2-7	NA	TRBD2	TGTGCCAGCTCACCACAGAGCGGGAAGGGCTACGAGCAGTACTTC	CASSPQSGKGYEQYF
TRBV6-2/TRBV6-3	TRBJ2-7	NA	NA	TGTGCCAGCAGGGCGAGTGCAGGGGACCCCCCCTACGAGCAGTACTTC	CASRASAGDPPYEQYF
TRBV10-3	TRBJ2-3	few	NA	TGTGCCATCAGTGAGTCGAGGGGCACAGATACGCAGTATTTT	CAISESRGTDTQYF
TRBV7-9	TRBJ2-7	once	NA	TGTGCCAGCAGCTTAGCCGTGGGAGACCGCTCCGAGCAGTACTTC	CASSLAVGDRSEQYF
TRBV6-5	TRBJ1-2	NA	NA	TGTGCCAGCAGTTACGATTCAGGCAGGGACGACCATTTTAACTATGGCTACACCTTC	CASSYDSGRDDHFNYGYTF
TRBV28	TRBJ2-5	many	TRBD1	TGTGCCAGCAGTCTCTACTCGACAGGGTCTCAAGAGACCCAGTACTTC	CASSLYSTGSQETQYF
TRBV7-9	TRBJ2-7	many	NA	TGTGCCAGCATCGAGATCCGCAACAAGGATTCCTACGAGCAGTACTTC	CASIEIRNKDSYEQYF
TRBV7-2	TRBJ2-7	few	NA	TGTGCCAGCAGCGTCGAACAGGGCTCCTACGAGCAGTACTTC	CASSVEQGSYEQYF
TRBV4-2	TRBJ2-1	NA	TRBD1	TGTGCCAGCAGCCAAGGAGGGACAGGGGTTAGCGATGAGCAGTTCTTC	CASSQGGTGVSDEQFF
TRBV20-1	TRBJ1-5	NA	NA	TGCAGTGCCCGCGGCGGGACACAAAGATATAGCAATCAGCCCCAGCATTTT	CSARGGTQRYSNQPQHF
TRBV29-1	TRBJ2-1	few	NA	TGCAGCGTTGGACCGGCTGGTCAGCCTGAGCAGTTCTTC	CSVGPAGQPEQFF
TRBV7-9	TRBJ2-1	many	NA	TGTGCCAGCAGCCCCCGCGCGTACTCCTACAATGAGCAGTTCTTC	CASSPRAYSYNEQFF
TRBV28	TRBJ1-1	once	NA	TGTGCCAGCAGTCCCACAGGGAACCCCAAGGGTTCGACTGAAGCTTTCTTT	CASSPTGNPKGSTEAFF
TRBV29-1	TRBJ2-3	few	NA	TGCAGCGGTCGCGAGGATACGCAGTATTTT	CSGREDTQYF
TRBV7-2	TRBJ1-5	NA	NA	TGTGCCAGCAGCTTACTTGGGGGGTATCAGCCCCAGCATTTT	CASSLLGGYQPQHF
TRBV7-9	TRBJ2-7	few	NA	TGTGCCAGCAGCTTAGCAGAAACTGCGGGGCAGTACTTC	CASSLAETAGQYF
TRBV12-3/TRBV12-4	TRBJ2-7	NA	NA	TGTGCCAGCAGTTTAGGTCGCTCGCAAGGAGAGCAGTACTTC	CASSLGRSQGEQYF
TRBV5-6	TRBJ2-5	NA	NA	TGTGCCAGCAGCTTTTTAGGACATTCCCAAGAGACCCAGTACTTC	CASSFLGHSQETQYF
TRBV7-9	TRBJ2-7	NA	NA	TGTGCCAGCAGGCGAGCAGGGCGCGAGCAGTACTTC	CASRRAGREQYF